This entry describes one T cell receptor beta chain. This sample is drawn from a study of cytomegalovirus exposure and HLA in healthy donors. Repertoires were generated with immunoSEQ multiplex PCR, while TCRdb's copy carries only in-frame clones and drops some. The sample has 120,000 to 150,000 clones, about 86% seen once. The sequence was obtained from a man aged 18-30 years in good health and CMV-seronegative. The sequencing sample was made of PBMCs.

CDR3 in amino acids: CASSEPGGALRDTQYF. The CDR3 bases are TGTGCCAGCAGTGAACCGGGGGGGGCCCTCCGAGATACGCAGTATTTT. The rearrangement links TRBV25-1 to TRBJ2-3; 8 bases are shared with TRBD2. Trimming at V came to 2 bases and at J to 5 bases, leaving 9 bases not matched to a gene. This CDR3 is built from 16 residues. Germline lookup yields CDR1 MGHDK and CDR2 SYGVNS.